The 19 T cell receptor beta chains reported below all come from one sample, sequenced in a study of T cells in Graves' hyperthyroidism and ophthalmopathy (dated by TCRdb to about 2019). Library construction relied on multiplex PCR. Sequencing was carried out with an Illumina HiSeq 2000. TCR beta CDR3 regions were amplified from RNA transcripts. A first-round RT-PCR of the TCR CDR3 used the HTBI primer set with the Qiagen OneStep RT-PCR kit. TCRdb redid the processing of the public reads, applying fastp at Q25 and MiXCR, and retained in-frame beta chains. Identical CDR3 protein sequences are pooled into one entry, listed with their most common genes and DNA. This sample comprises about 590,000 distinct CDR3 sequences, approximately 15% of them detected only once. About 7% of the sample rests with the top ten. The material sequenced was blood. The receptors were sampled from a woman between 18 and 29 years old with Graves' ophthalmopathy.

This sequence joins TRBV6-2 or TRBV6-3 and TRBJ2-1, with D perhaps matching TRBD2 (6 bases). Germline loops: CDR1 MNHEY, CDR2 SVGEGT. Trimming removed 7 bases at V and 8 bases at J, with 21 bases between. The CDR3 has 15 residues. The CDR3 DNA reads TGTGCCAGCACCCCAGCGGTGGGAGGCACCCATGAGCAGTTCTTC. Protein sequence: CASTPAVGGTHEQFF.

This clonotype was recorded at least ten times. This sequence joins TRBV7-2 and TRBJ1-2, with D unresolved. Germline-derived CDR1 and CDR2 are SGHTA and FQGNSA. V was trimmed by 10 bases and J by 5 bases, leaving 17 bases between them. The CDR3 is made up of 13 amino acids. CDR3 in DNA: TGTGCCACCCAGGCCAGCGCGGTGTATGGCTACACCTTC. This encodes CATQASAVYGYTF.

This chain joins TRBV13 and TRBJ2-3; D is undetermined. The CDR3 extends over 16 amino acids. V was trimmed by 3 bases and J by 2 bases, leaving 15 bases between them. Germline CDR1 and CDR2: PRHDT and FYEKMQ (reference sequence). In DNA form, the CDR3 reads TGTGCCAGCAGCTTCAGCGTACTAAGGGTCACAGATACGCAGTATTTT. Its protein product is CASSFSVLRVTDTQYF.

This clonotype was found a few times. It may be a read error: a sequence one base away is much more abundant. The rearrangement links TRBV24-1 to TRBJ2-1; D unclear. The CDR3 consists of 14 residues. The germline V gene encodes CDR1 KGHDR and CDR2 SFDVKD. CDR3 in amino acids: CATLQLGTYNEQLF. For the CDR3, the DNA is TGTGCCACCCTCCAGCTGGGAACCTACAATGAGCAGCTCTTC.

This clonotype was counted ten times or more. This chain uses TRBV7-9 with TRBJ1-1, with unresolved D. V lost 1 base and J 10 bases, leaving 10 bases between the germline ends. Per germline, CDR1 SEHNR and CDR2 FQNEAQ (reference sequence). CDR3 length equals 12 residues. The CDR3 nucleotides are TGTGCCAGCAGCTTAGACGGGCCCAGAGCTTTCTTT. It specifies CASSLDGPRAFF. Combining the CDR3 with reference TRBV7-9 and TRBJ1-1 gives the whole variable domain DTGVSQNPRHKITKRGQNVTFRCDPISEHNRLYWYRQTLGQGPEFLTYFQNEAQLEKSRLLSDRFSAERPKGSFSTLEIQRTEQGDSAMYLCASSLDGPRAFFGQGTRLTVV.

This clonotype has ten or more counts. The V call is TRBV18, the J call TRBJ1-2; the D is unclear. V was trimmed by 0 bases and J by 3 bases, leaving 5 bases between them. The CDR3 extends over 13 amino acids. Germline CDR1 is KGHSH and CDR2 is LQKENI. The CDR3 DNA is TGTGCCAGCTCACCACCGCATTACTATGGCTACACCTTC. It translates to CASSPPHYYGYTF.

In this sample, this clonotype turned up a few times. The chain links TRBV7-8 to TRBJ1-5; 9 positions agree with TRBD1. The CDR3 spans 18 residues. The germline CDR1 and CDR2 sequences are SGHVS and FQNEAQ. With 5 bases clipped from V and 0 bases from J, the junction kept 11 bases outside the gene matches. Here the CDR3 reads CASSLRDRAEGSNQPQHF. CDR3 in DNA: TGTGCCAGCAGCCTTCGGGACAGGGCCGAGGGTAGCAATCAGCCCCAGCATTTT.

This clonotype has ten or more counts. The chain recombines TRBV27 with TRBJ2-7; 10 bases line up with TRBD2. The V segment lost 2 bases and the J segment 5 bases; nucleotides outside the gene matches: 9. This CDR3 is built from 16 residues. Germline V gives CDR1 MNHEY, CDR2 SMNVEV (reference sequence). In DNA form, the CDR3 reads TGTGCCAGCAGTTTAAAGATCCTAGCGGGAGTAGACGAGCAGTACTTC. Translating gives CASSLKILAGVDEQYF.

This clonotype was seen more than once but under ten times. The chain has TRBV19 and TRBJ2-2; TRBD2 might be the D (6 bases). The CDR3 is 18 amino acids. V was clipped by 0 bases and J by 7 bases, with 21 bases between them. Germline V gene data show CDR1 as LNHDA and CDR2 as SQIVND (reference sequence). In DNA, the CDR3 is TGTGCCAGTAGTATAGATGCACGGTCTCGGGGGAATGGCGGGGAGCTGTTTTTT. Amino acids: CASSIDARSRGNGGELFF. Full variable domain (rest looked up from reference TRBV19 and TRBJ2-2): DGGITQSPKYLFRKEGQNVTLSCEQNLNHDAMYWYRQDPGQGLRLIYYSQIVNDFQKGDIAEGYSVSREKKESFPLTVTSAQKNPTAFYLCASSIDARSRGNGGELFFGEGSRLTVL.

This clonotype was counted many times. The chain is built from TRBV10-3 and TRBJ2-1; TRBD2 agrees at 9 bases. The CDR3 spans 17 residues. Germline CDR1 ENHRY, CDR2 SYGVKD. Trimming took 3 bases from V and 6 from J; bases not matched to a gene: 12. CDR3 DNA: TGTGCCATCAGTGATATGGCTAGCGGGATTTTGGCCAATGAGCAGTTCTTC. Translation: CAISDMASGILANEQFF.

This clonotype was detected many times. The chain joins TRBV6-1 to TRBJ2-7, with D uncertain. The CDR3 totals 16 residues. V lost 5 bases and J 1 base, leaving 18 bases between the germline ends. Germline-derived CDR1 and CDR2 are MNHNS and SASEGT. DNA for the CDR3: TGTGCCAGCAGTCAGCTGAGAGGTTTATCGTCCTACGAGCAGTACTTC. This codes for CASSQLRGLSSYEQYF.

This clonotype was counted at least ten times. The chain employs TRBV5-1 and TRBJ1-1; tentative D call: TRBD1 (6 bases). This CDR3 has 14 residues. From germline, CDR1 is SGHRS and CDR2 YFSETQ. Trimming pared 4 bases from V and 6 bases from J, leaving 16 bases between. In DNA form, the CDR3 reads TGCGCCAGCAGCCCAGTGACAGGAATCCCTGAAGCTTTCTTT. This sequence encodes CASSPVTGIPEAFF.

The genes are TRBV20-1 and TRBJ1-1, with D hard to call. Trimming left V 3 bases short and J 4 bases short, with 6 bases between. This CDR3 is built from 11 residues. Germline V gene data show CDR1 as DFQATT and CDR2 as SNEGSKA (reference sequence). DNA for the CDR3: TGCAGTGCTAGCTACAGCACTGAAGCTTTCTTT. This codes for CSASYSTEAFF.

This clonotype was counted many times. The CDR3 sequence is CASSVDEGVTEAFF. CDR3 in DNA: TGTGCCAGCAGCGTAGACGAGGGGGTCACTGAAGCTTTCTTT. The chain has TRBV9 and TRBJ1-1, with D maybe TRBD1 (6 bases). Germline loops: CDR1 SGDLS, CDR2 YYNGEE. This CDR3 is built from 14 residues. Deletions cut 0 bases from V and 4 bases from J, with 10 bases between.

This clonotype was seen many times. V usage is TRBV27 and J usage is TRBJ2-3; tentatively, D is TRBD1 or TRBD2 (5 bases each). There are 15 residues in the CDR3. V was trimmed by 4 bases and J by 6 bases, leaving 17 bases between them. Germline CDR1 and CDR2: MNHEY and SMNVEV (reference sequence). The CDR3: CASSSPSAGSDTQYF. CDR3 in DNA: TGTGCCAGCAGTTCCCCTTCGGCAGGGAGCGATACGCAGTATTTT.

The chain is built from TRBV29-1 and TRBJ1-2; tentatively, D is TRBD1 (5 bases). Germline lookup yields CDR1 SQVTM and CDR2 ANQGSEA. The CDR3 has 14 amino acids. Trimming pared 7 bases from V and 3 bases from J, leaving 18 bases between. CDR3 coding DNA: TGCAGCGCCAGGCCTCAGGGTTTTGACTATGGCTACACCTTC. It translates to CSARPQGFDYGYTF.

There are many counts of this clonotype. The chain combines TRBV6-2 or TRBV6-3 with TRBJ1-4; D uncertain. Germline assignment: CDR1 MNHEY and CDR2 SVGEGT. The ends were cut back, 4 bases at V and 0 bases at J, with 9 bases in the middle. The CDR3 consists of 15 residues. CDR3: CASSWGFATNEKLFF. DNA of the CDR3: TGTGCCAGCAGTTGGGGTTTTGCAACTAATGAAAAACTGTTTTTT.

In this sample, this clonotype turned up many times. The chain carries TRBV5-6 and TRBJ2-1; TRBD1 might be the D (6 bases). Trimming pared 1 base from V and 0 bases from J, leaving 11 bases between. Germline V gene sequence: CDR1 SGHDT, CDR2 YYEEEE. The CDR3 runs 16 residues. CDR3 DNA: TGTGCCAGCAGCTTGTTAGGACAGAGCTCCTACAATGAGCAGTTCTTC. Encoded protein: CASSLLGQSSYNEQFF.

This clonotype was seen many times. The chain is built from TRBV30 and TRBJ2-7, with TRBD1 as a possible D gene (5 bases). CDR3 size: 13 residues. The germline V gene has CDR1 GTSNPN and CDR2 SVGIG (reference sequence). V was clipped by 2 bases and J by 6 bases, with 14 bases between them. CDR3 amino acids: CAWSSGPSGEQYF. CDR3 nucleotides: TGTGCCTGGAGTTCAGGGCCGTCCGGCGAGCAGTACTTC. The full variable domain, in which reference TRBV30 and TRBJ2-7 provide the parts outside the CDR3, is SQTIHQWPATLVQPVGSPLSLECTVEGTSNPNLYWYRQAAGRGLQLLFYSVGIGQISSEVPQNLSASRPQDRQFILSSKKLLLSDSGFYLCAWSSGPSGEQYFGPGTRLTVT.